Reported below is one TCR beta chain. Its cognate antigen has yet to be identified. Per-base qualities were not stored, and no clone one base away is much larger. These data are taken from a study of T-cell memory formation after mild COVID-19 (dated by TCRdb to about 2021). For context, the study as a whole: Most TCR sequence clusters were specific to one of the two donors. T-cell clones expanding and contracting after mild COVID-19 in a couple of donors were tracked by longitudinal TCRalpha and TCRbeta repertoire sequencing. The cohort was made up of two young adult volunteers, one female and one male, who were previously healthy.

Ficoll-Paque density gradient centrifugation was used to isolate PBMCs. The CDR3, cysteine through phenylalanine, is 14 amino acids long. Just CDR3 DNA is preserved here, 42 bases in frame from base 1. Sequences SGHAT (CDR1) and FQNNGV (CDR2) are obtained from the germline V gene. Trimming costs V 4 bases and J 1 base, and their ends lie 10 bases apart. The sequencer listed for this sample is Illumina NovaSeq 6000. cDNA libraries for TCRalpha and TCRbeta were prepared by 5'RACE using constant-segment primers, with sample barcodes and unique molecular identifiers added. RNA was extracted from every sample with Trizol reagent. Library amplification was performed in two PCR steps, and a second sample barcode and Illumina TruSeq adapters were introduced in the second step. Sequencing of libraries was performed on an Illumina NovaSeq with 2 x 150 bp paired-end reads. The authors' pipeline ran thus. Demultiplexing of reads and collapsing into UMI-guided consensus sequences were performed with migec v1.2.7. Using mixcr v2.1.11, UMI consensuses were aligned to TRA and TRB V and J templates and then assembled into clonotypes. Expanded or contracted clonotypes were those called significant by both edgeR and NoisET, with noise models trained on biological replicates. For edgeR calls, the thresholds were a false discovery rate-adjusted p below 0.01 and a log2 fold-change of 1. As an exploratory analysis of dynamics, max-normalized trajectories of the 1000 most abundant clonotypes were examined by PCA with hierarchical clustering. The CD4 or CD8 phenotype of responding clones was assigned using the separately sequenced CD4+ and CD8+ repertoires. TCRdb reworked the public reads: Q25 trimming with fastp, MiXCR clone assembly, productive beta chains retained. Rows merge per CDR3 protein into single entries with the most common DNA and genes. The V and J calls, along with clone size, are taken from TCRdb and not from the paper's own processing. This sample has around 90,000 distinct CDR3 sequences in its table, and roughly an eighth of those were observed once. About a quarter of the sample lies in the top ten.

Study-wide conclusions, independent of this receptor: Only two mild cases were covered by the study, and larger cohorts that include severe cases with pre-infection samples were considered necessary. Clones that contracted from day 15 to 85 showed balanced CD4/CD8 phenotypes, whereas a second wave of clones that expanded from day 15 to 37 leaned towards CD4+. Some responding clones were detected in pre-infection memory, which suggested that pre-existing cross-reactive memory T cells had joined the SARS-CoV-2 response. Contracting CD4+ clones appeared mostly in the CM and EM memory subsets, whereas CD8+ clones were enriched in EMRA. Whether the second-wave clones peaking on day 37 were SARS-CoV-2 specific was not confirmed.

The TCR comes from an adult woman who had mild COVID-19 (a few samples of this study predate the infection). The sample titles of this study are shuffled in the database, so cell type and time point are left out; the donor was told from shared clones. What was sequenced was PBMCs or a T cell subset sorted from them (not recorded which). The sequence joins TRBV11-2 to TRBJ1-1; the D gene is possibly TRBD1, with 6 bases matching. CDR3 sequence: CASSYRGENTEAFF. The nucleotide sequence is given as TGTGCCAGCAGCTATAGGGGGGAGAACACTGAAGCTTTCTTT.